This TCR beta chain was documented in a study of blood T cells in healthy people across ages. This clonotype was counted only a few times. For the second PCR, which ran for roughly 6 to 12 cycles, a sample-barcoded 5' primer and a J-beta primer mix were used. TCRdb itself ran the 5' RACE reads through MiXCR, one entry per CDR3 protein. Of 1.5 million to 1.8 million distinct CDR3 sequences in the sample, 35% to 45% were seen once. Input material: blood. The TCR sequence derives from a woman in her late teens or twenties in good health.

The chain's CDR3 is CANPRDRERGYTF. The CDR3 region has the DNA TGTGCCAACCCCCGGGACAGGGAAAGAGGCTACACCTTC. This chain connects TRBV18 to TRBJ1-2, with 9 bases that match TRBD1. Germline V lookup: CDR1 KGHSH, CDR2 LQKENI. CDR3 length equals 13 residues. V shed 10 bases and J 8 bases; nucleotides not matched to a gene: 11. Using reference TRBV18 and TRBJ1-2 for the parts outside the CDR3, the full variable domain is NAGVMQNPRHLVRRRGQEARLRCSPMKGHSHVYWYRQLPEEGLKFMVYLQKENIIDESGMPKERFSAEFPKEGPSILRIQQVVRGDSAAYFCANPRDRERGYTFGSGTRLTVV.